Listed here is a single T cell receptor (beta chain). From germline, CDR1 is SQVTM and CDR2 ANQGSEA. V was pared by 6 bases and J by 0 bases, with 3 bases of the junction left unmatched. The CDR3 has 13 amino acids. This sample is part of a study of technical replicates of blood from several donors. Measured with immunoSEQ multiplex PCR; TCRdb has only the in-frame clones, and not every one. The sample has around 74,000 clones; about 86% are singletons. This receptor was taken from a human donor in good health. Some clones in this sample may be carry-over from other donors' samples. Sample: PBMCs. This sequence joins TRBV29-1 and TRBJ1-1, with 8 bases lining up with TRBD1. CDR3 residues: CSVGTGLNTEAFF. DNA of the CDR3: TGCAGCGTCGGGACAGGCTTGAACACTGAAGCTTTCTTT.